A selection of T cell receptor beta chains follows, all from one sample in a study of high-grade serous ovarian cancer treatment subgroups. Here immunoSEQ multiplex PCR was the method, and the copy in TCRdb shows in-frame clones only, minus some. The repertoire holds tens of thousands of clones, with roughly four fifths as singletons. The sequencing sample was made of tumor tissue. These receptors originate from a human donor with high-grade serous ovarian cancer. The CDR3 runs from the conserved cysteine through the conserved F or W. Fields, in order: D gene, V gene, clone size, J gene, CDR3 protein, CDR3 DNA. The D gene is left open where the match is weak. Clone size is given for some rows only: seen once, a few or many times, or a class if the clone is expanded.

>-|TRBV6-6|-|TRBJ1-5
CASRSPGNQPQHF
TGTGCCAGCAGGTCCCCGGGGAATCAGCCCCAGCATTTT
>-|TRBV21-1|-|TRBJ2-7
CASSKSGGSLGREQYF
TGTGCCAGCAGCAAATCTGGCGGGAGTCTGGGCCGCGAGCAGTACTTC
>TRBD2|TRBV18|-|TRBJ2-5
CASSPGRGLRIQETQYF
TGTGCCAGCTCACCCGGGCGGGGACTACGAATCCAAGAGACCCAGTACTTC
>-|TRBV27|-|TRBJ1-1
CASSLRPGASTEAFF
TGTGCCAGCAGTTTACGTCCGGGGGCAAGCACTGAAGCTTTCTTT
>-|TRBV4-2|-|TRBJ2-2
CASSQGETGPNTGELFF
TGTGCCAGCAGCCAAGGGGAGACAGGACCGAACACCGGGGAGCTGTTTTTT
>-|TRBV27|few|TRBJ2-1
CASTQRGTLPGEQFF
TGTGCCAGCACACAGAGGGGGACCCTACCAGGTGAGCAGTTCTTC
>-|TRBV6-5|-|TRBJ1-2
CASSYGDPSEGTGYTF
TGTGCCAGCAGTTACGGGGATCCCAGCGAGGGAACAGGCTACACCTTC
>-|TRBV6-6|once|TRBJ2-7
CASGTGYEQYF
TGTGCCAGCGGCACCGGCTACGAGCAGTACTTC
>-|TRBV18|-|TRBJ1-2
CASSPAQGSYGYTF
TGTGCCAGCTCACCTGCCCAGGGGTCCTATGGCTACACCTTC
>-|TRBV19|-|TRBJ2-3
CASSWEYETDTQYF
TGTGCCAGTAGTTGGGAATACGAGACAGATACGCAGTATTTT
>TRBD1|TRBV6-6|-|TRBJ1-1
CASSYRDREGNTEAFF
TGTGCCAGCAGTTACCGGGACAGGGAAGGCAACACTGAAGCTTTCTTT
>-|TRBV15|-|TRBJ1-2
CATRSGRNYGYTF
TGTGCCACCCGGTCCGGGCGTAACTATGGCTACACCTTC
>-|TRBV19|-|TRBJ2-7
CASSIIHRSYEQYF
TGTGCCAGTAGTATAATCCACCGCTCCTACGAGCAGTACTTC
>-|TRBV28|-|TRBJ2-3
CASRDRLGGADTQYF
TGTGCCAGCAGGGACAGACTAGGCGGGGCAGATACGCAGTATTTT
>-|TRBV11-3|-|TRBJ2-5
CASSLVRGETQYF
TGTGCCAGCAGCTTAGTACGGGGAGAGACCCAGTACTTC
>TRBD2|TRBV5-4|-|TRBJ2-1
CASSSFSSGQGRNEQFF
TGTGCCAGCAGCTCGTTCTCTAGCGGTCAAGGTCGGAATGAGCAGTTCTTC
>-|TRBV19|-|TRBJ1-6
CASTEEIYSPLHF
TGTGCCAGTACGGAGGAGATCTATTCACCCCTCCACTTT
>-|TRBV30|-|TRBJ1-4
CAWSQNPYSGEKLFF
TGTGCCTGGAGCCAGAATCCCTATTCAGGAGAAAAACTGTTTTTT
>-|TRBV5-1|-|TRBJ2-6
CASSLDAMSVGSGANVLTF
TGCGCCAGCAGCTTGGACGCTATGAGTGTTGGCTCTGGGGCCAACGTCCTGACTTTC
>-|TRBV29-1|-|TRBJ2-3
CSVEDQGGREGRKYF
TGCAGCGTTGAAGATCAGGGGGGTAGGGAGGGTAGGAAGTATTTT
>TRBD1|TRBV7-8|-|TRBJ2-7
CASSFGTGYYEQYF
TGTGCCAGCAGCTTCGGGACAGGGTATTACGAGCAGTACTTC
>-|TRBV15|-|TRBJ1-5
CATSRVYTNNQPQHF
TGTGCCACCAGCAGAGTATACACAAATAATCAGCCCCAGCATTTT
>-|TRBV19|-|TRBJ1-1
CASSWDTNTEAFF
TGTGCCAGTAGCTGGGACACGAACACTGAAGCTTTCTTT
>TRBD1|TRBV7-2|-|TRBJ2-3
CASSPKWDSSTDTQYF
TGTGCCAGCAGCCCAAAATGGGACAGTTCGACAGATACGCAGTATTTT
>TRBD1|TRBV19|-|TRBJ2-5
CASSMPLDRGSETQYF
TGTGCCAGTAGTATGCCCTTGGACAGGGGCAGTGAGACCCAGTACTTC
>TRBD1|TRBV19|few|TRBJ1-2
CASSITRGMYGYTF
TGTGCCAGTAGTATAACCAGGGGGATGTATGGCTACACCTTC
>-|TRBV5-3|few|TRBJ1-5
CARSSSGQPQHF
TGTGCCAGAAGCTCCTCTGGGCAGCCCCAGCATTTT
>TRBD1|TRBV27|-|TRBJ1-2
CASSPRQGKDYGYTF
TGTGCCAGCAGTCCCCGACAGGGTAAGGACTATGGCTACACCTTC
>-|TRBV27|-|TRBJ1-1
CASSRSLQAGLNTEAFF
TGTGCCAGCAGTAGGTCCCTACAGGCGGGATTGAACACTGAAGCTTTCTTT
>-|TRBV6-5|-|TRBJ1-1
CASSYSVRRDTEAFF
TGTGCCAGCAGTTACTCCGTACGCCGGGACACTGAAGCTTTCTTT
>-|TRBV19|-|TRBJ1-5
CASSPSREQPQHF
TGTGCCAGTAGCCCTTCCCGGGAACAGCCCCAGCATTTT
>-|TRBV19|-|TRBJ1-4
CASSILASPRATNEKLFF
TGTGCCAGTAGTATATTAGCCAGTCCTCGAGCAACTAATGAAAAACTGTTTTTT
>-|TRBV6-4|-|TRBJ2-2
CASSGQDTGELFF
TGTGCCAGCAGTGGACAGGACACCGGGGAGCTGTTTTTT
>-|TRBV5-1|-|TRBJ1-4
CASSLERGGEKLFF
TGCGCCAGCAGCTTGGAAAGGGGCGGAGAAAAACTGTTTTTT
>-|TRBV6-1|-|TRBJ2-5
CASSAGGVETQYF
TGTGCCAGCAGTGCGGGGGGCGTCGAGACCCAGTACTTC
>TRBD2|TRBV5-1|-|TRBJ2-1
CASSLAGGLAGDEQFF
TGCGCCAGCAGCTTGGCCGGGGGACTAGCGGGAGATGAGCAGTTCTTC
>TRBD2|TRBV2|-|TRBJ2-3
CASSQIGLAGADTQYF
TGTGCCAGCAGTCAAATAGGACTAGCGGGAGCAGATACGCAGTATTTT
>TRBD1|TRBV28|once|TRBJ2-7
CASSSRTGTGFVNEQYF
TGTGCCAGCAGTTCGCGGACCGGGACAGGGTTCGTCAACGAGCAGTACTTC
>TRBD1|TRBV6-5|once|TRBJ2-3
CASSFPTGSTDTQYF
TGTGCCAGCAGTTTTCCGACAGGGAGCACAGATACGCAGTATTTT
>-|TRBV5-1|-|TRBJ2-7
CASSFGGGSSSYEQYF
TGCGCCAGCAGCTTCGGAGGCGGATCGAGCTCCTACGAGCAGTACTTC
>TRBD1|TRBV28|few|TRBJ1-1
CASSFRDREAFF
TGTGCCAGCAGTTTTAGGGACAGGGAAGCTTTCTTT
>TRBD1|TRBV15|-|TRBJ2-7
CATRGAGTGAYEQYF
TGTGCCACCAGGGGGGCCGGGACAGGGGCCTACGAGCAGTACTTC
>-|TRBV11-3|-|TRBJ2-3
CASSLGPNTDTQYF
TGTGCCAGCAGCTTAGGTCCGAACACAGATACGCAGTATTTT
>-|TRBV5-6|-|TRBJ1-4
CASSLNQPWGEKLFF
TGTGCCAGCAGCTTGAACCAGCCCTGGGGTGAAAAACTGTTTTTT
>-|TRBV11-2|once|TRBJ2-7
CASSYPGSYEQYF
TGTGCCAGCAGCTATCCGGGCAGCTACGAGCAGTACTTC